The 20 T cell receptor beta chains in this list originate from one sample, sequenced in a study of blood T cell repertoires in COVID-19. Libraries were prepared by immunoSEQ multiplex PCR; TCRdb keeps only in-frame clonotypes and omits some of them. Of roughly 100,000 clones listed, about 88% were seen once; the top ten hold under 8%. Sequencing used peripheral blood. The receptors here all came from a human donor in a cohort sampled during active COVID-19.

The J gene is TRBJ1-5, the V gene TRBV7-9; D might be TRBD1 (6 bases). The CDR3 has 14 amino acids. V lost 5 bases and J 7 bases, leaving 15 bases between the germline ends. Germline V gene lookup returns CDR1 SEHNR and CDR2 FQNEAQ (reference sequence). The chain's CDR3 is CASSVGTGNQPQHF. The CDR3 region has the DNA TGTGCCAGCAGCGTCGGAACAGGGAACCAGCCCCAGCATTTT. Combining the CDR3 with reference TRBV7-9 and TRBJ1-5 gives the whole variable domain DTGVSQNPRHKITKRGQNVTFRCDPISEHNRLYWYRQTLGQGPEFLTYFQNEAQLEKSRLLSDRFSAERPKGSFSTLEIQRTEQGDSAMYLCASSVGTGNQPQHFGDGTRLSIL.

The chain recombines TRBV7-9 with TRBJ2-5; D not certain. V was cut by 1 base and J by 1 base, with 10 bases left in between. This CDR3 has 15 residues. CDR1 is SEHNR, CDR2 FQNEAQ, per germline (reference sequence). CDR3 in amino acids: CASSLESGIQETQYF. CDR3 coding DNA: TGTGCCAGCAGCTTAGAATCAGGAATCCAAGAGACCCAGTACTTC.

The chain employs TRBV19 and TRBJ2-5; 11 bases map to TRBD2. After removal of 4 bases from V and 7 bases from J, the junction contained 14 bases not matched to a gene. CDR3 length: 17 residues. The germline gives CDR1 LNHDA, CDR2 SQIVND (reference sequence). CDR3 DNA sequence: TGTGCCAGTAGTACTCTGACTAGCGGGAACCCCTTAGGGACCCAGTACTTC. It translates to CASSTLTSGNPLGTQYF.

The chain employs TRBV7-9 and TRBJ2-7, with 8 bases fitting TRBD1. The CDR3 has 15 residues. V shed 5 bases, J shed 3 bases, and the junction held 9 bases outside the gene matches. Germline lookup yields CDR1 SEHNR and CDR2 FQNEAQ (reference sequence). The CDR3 loop reads CASSGQGRDGYEQYF. The CDR3 region has the DNA TGTGCCAGCAGCGGACAGGGACGAGATGGCTACGAGCAGTACTTC.

The chain is built from TRBV7-9 and TRBJ1-1, with D maybe TRBD1 (6 bases). V was clipped by 5 bases and J by 7 bases, with 17 bases between them. CDR1 is SEHNR and CDR2 is FQNEAQ in the germline V gene (reference sequence). The CDR3 loop spans 14 amino acids. CDR3 amino acids: CASSLPTGSHEAFF. CDR3 coding DNA: TGTGCCAGCAGCCTACCCACAGGGTCCCATGAAGCTTTCTTT.

This chain joins TRBV19 and TRBJ1-5; TRBD1 agrees at 10 bases. Germline lookup yields CDR1 LNHDA and CDR2 SQIVND (reference sequence). The CDR3 is 15 residues long. V gave up 2 bases and J gave up 5 bases; unmatched junction bases: 3. CDR3 coding DNA: TGTGCCAGTAGTATAAGGACAGGGGGACATCAGCCCCAGCATTTT. This sequence encodes CASSIRTGGHQPQHF.

This clone was detected only a few times. This sequence joins TRBV12-3 or TRBV12-4 and TRBJ1-1; 8 nucleotides agree with TRBD1. The CDR3 loop spans 11 amino acids. The V gene end was trimmed by 7 bases and the J gene end by 13 bases; junction bases not matched to a gene: 8. CDR3 sequence reads: CASKTGEGVFF. The CDR3 DNA sequence: TGTGCCAGCAAGACAGGGGAAGGTGTTTTCTTT.

In its sample, this clone was seen once. The V and J genes are TRBV29-1 and TRBJ2-3; 9 bases match TRBD1. Germline-derived CDR1 and CDR2 are SQVTM and ANQGSEA. This CDR3 spans 16 amino acids. The ends lost 6 bases at V and 4 bases at J; junction bases unmatched: 14. The CDR3: CSVPFGDRVVSDTQYF. In DNA form, the CDR3 reads TGCAGCGTCCCCTTTGGGGACAGGGTAGTTTCAGATACGCAGTATTTT.

V and J are TRBV19 and TRBJ2-3; unclear D gene. The V gene's germline CDR1 is LNHDA and CDR2 SQIVND (reference sequence). With 6 bases removed from V and 4 bases from J, the gap between germline ends came to 23 bases. The CDR3 contains 17 residues. The CDR3 sequence: CASSAESLNPLADTQYF. Here the CDR3 DNA reads TGTGCCAGTAGCGCTGAAAGCCTAAACCCCCTAGCAGATACGCAGTATTTT. The whole variable domain, filled in from reference TRBV19 and TRBJ2-3, reads DGGITQSPKYLFRKEGQNVTLSCEQNLNHDAMYWYRQDPGQGLRLIYYSQIVNDFQKGDIAEGYSVSREKKESFPLTVTSAQKNPTAFYLCASSAESLNPLADTQYFGPGTRLTVL.

This clone was counted between two and nine times. The rearrangement joins TRBV7-9 to TRBJ1-2; D remains unclear. Germline CDR1 reads SEHNR; CDR2 reads FQNEAQ (reference sequence). Trimming stripped 1 base from V and 3 bases from J, with 6 bases between. CDR3 size: 13 residues. The CDR3 DNA is TGTGCCAGCAGCTTAGGGGCTGACTATGGCTACACCTTC. Encoded protein: CASSLGADYGYTF. Full variable domain (rest looked up from reference TRBV7-9 and TRBJ1-2): DTGVSQNPRHKITKRGQNVTFRCDPISEHNRLYWYRQTLGQGPEFLTYFQNEAQLEKSRLLSDRFSAERPKGSFSTLEIQRTEQGDSAMYLCASSLGADYGYTFGSGTRLTVV.

The J gene is TRBJ1-5, the V gene TRBV3-1 (or the pseudogene TRBV3-2); TRBD1 aligns across 7 bases. The CDR3 is 14 residues long. The J segment lost 7 bases and the V segment lost 2 bases, leaving 5 bases of the junction unmatched. From germline, CDR1 is LGHDT and CDR2 YNNKEL (reference sequence). The CDR3 is CASSQNTGEQPQHF. The CDR3 nucleotides read TGTGCCAGCAGCCAAAACACAGGGGAACAGCCCCAGCATTTT.

This sequence joins TRBV27 and TRBJ2-2, with 11 positions matching TRBD2. The CDR3 sequence is 15 residues long. The germline CDR1 and CDR2 sequences are MNHEY and SMNVEV (reference sequence). V was pared by 6 bases and J by 6 bases, with 6 bases of the junction left unmatched. CDR3 coding DNA: TGTGCCAGCAGGTTAGCGGGAGGGCCTCCCGGGGAGCTGTTTTTT. This gives the protein CASRLAGGPPGELFF.

The CDR3: CASSLASSRDEQFF. CDR3 DNA sequence: TGTGCCAGCAGCTTAGCGAGTTCCAGGGATGAGCAGTTCTTC. The rearrangement uses TRBV7-9 and TRBJ2-1; D possibly corresponds to TRBD1 (5 bases). Germline loops: CDR1 SEHNR, CDR2 FQNEAQ (reference sequence). The CDR3 spans 14 residues. Trimming cost V 0 bases and J 8 bases, with 11 bases left between them.

The rearrangement joins TRBV11-2 to TRBJ1-2, with a possible D match to TRBD1 (6 bases). The germline V gene encodes CDR1 SGHAT and CDR2 FQNNGV. The CDR3 contains 14 residues. V gave up 8 bases and J gave up 5 bases, with 18 bases separating them. CDR3 amino acids: CASFPDGQGYGYTF. The CDR3 region has the DNA TGTGCCAGCTTCCCGGACGGGCAGGGGTATGGCTACACCTTC.

The chain is built from TRBV19 and TRBJ2-7, with 9 bases matching TRBD1. In germline, CDR1 is LNHDA, CDR2 SQIVND (reference sequence). V was clipped by 6 bases and J by 5 bases; unmatched bases: 8. The CDR3 is 14 amino acids. CDR3 coding DNA: TGTGCCAGTAGGCTGACAGGGGGAGGTGACGAGCAGTACTTC. This translates into CASRLTGGGDEQYF.

The V and J genes are TRBV25-1 and TRBJ1-2; 10 nucleotides agree with TRBD1. Germline V gene lookup returns CDR1 MGHDK and CDR2 SYGVNS. The CDR3 consists of 16 residues. Losses at the gene ends were 4 bases for V and 8 bases for J; bases not matched to a gene: 13. The CDR3 DNA is TGTGCCAGCAGTGGGGACCGGGACAGGGGTACCGGGGGCTACACCTTC. Protein: CASSGDRDRGTGGYTF.

The chain combines TRBV6-5 with TRBJ1-2, with TRBD1 matching over 9 bases. CDR3 length equals 13 residues. The V gene end was trimmed by 8 bases and the J gene end by 5 bases; junction bases not matched to a gene: 6. The germline V gene has CDR1 MNHEY and CDR2 SVGAGI. The CDR3 region is CASRSTGGYGYTF. As DNA, the CDR3 is TGTGCCAGCCGCTCGACAGGGGGTTATGGCTACACCTTC.

V is TRBV2 and J is TRBJ2-7, with 8 bases lining up with TRBD1. The CDR3 totals 14 residues. Germline trimming cut 6 bases from V and 5 bases from J; bases unmatched to any gene: 9. The V gene's germline CDR1 is SNHLY and CDR2 FYNNEI. The CDR3 DNA reads TGTGCCAGCAGAGACAGACAGGGGAACCACGAGCAGTACTTC. Translating it yields CASRDRQGNHEQYF.

The chain carries TRBV27 and TRBJ2-2, with TRBD1 matching 9 bases. The CDR3 extends over 16 amino acids. Germline V gives CDR1 MNHEY, CDR2 SMNVEV (reference sequence). The junction had 11 bases not matched to a gene; V was cut back by 5 bases and J by 7 bases. CDR3 sequence: CASSPRLRTGDGELFF. CDR3 in DNA: TGTGCCAGCAGTCCCCGACTAAGGACAGGGGACGGGGAGCTGTTTTTT.

This chain links TRBV11-2 with TRBJ1-6, with D unresolved. Trimming stripped 1 base from V and 6 bases from J, with 7 bases between. The CDR3 totals 14 residues. The germline V gene has CDR1 SGHAT and CDR2 FQNNGV. As DNA, the CDR3 is TGTGCCAGCAGCTTAGGACACTTTAATTCACCCCTCCACTTT. Its protein is CASSLGHFNSPLHF.